These 15 T cell receptor beta chains originate from one sample sequenced in a study of molecular identifiers for immune sequencing clone quantification. TCRdb passed the PCR reads through MiXCR, listing each CDR3 protein once. The sample includes just under 650,000 distinct CDR3 sequences, 15% to 20% of them seen just once. Sequences were obtained from naive CD8+ T cells from blood, with Jurkat cell RNA spiked in. Subset indicated: FACS-sorted CD8+CD4-CCR7+CD45RA+ naive T cells. The receptors stem from a human donor in good health. Some libraries in this study had Jurkat cell RNA spiked in.

This clonotype was picked up many times. The CDR3 sequence: CASSLTGANTDTQYF. The CDR3, as DNA: TGTGCCAGCAGCTTAACGGGGGCCAACACAGATACGCAGTATTTT. V is TRBV7-7 and J is TRBJ2-3; perhaps D is TRBD1 or TRBD2 (6 bases each). The CDR3 has 15 amino acids. The V end lost 2 bases, the J end lost 2 bases, and 11 bases lay between the germline ends. Per germline, CDR1 SSHAT and CDR2 FNYEAQ (reference sequence).

At least ten counts were recorded for this clonotype. The chain joins TRBV5-8 to TRBJ1-1; D gene uncertain. V lost 3 bases to trimming and J lost 5 bases, with 17 bases between them. The CDR3 loop spans 15 amino acids. Germline CDR1 SGHTS, CDR2 YDEGEE. In nucleotides, the CDR3 is TGTGCCAGCAGCTACAGAGGGAACCTAGGGACTGAAGCTTTCTTT. Translation: CASSYRGNLGTEAFF. The whole variable domain, filled in from reference TRBV5-8 and TRBJ1-1, reads EAGVTQSPTHLIKTRGQQATLRCSPISGHTSVYWYQQALGLGLQFLLWYDEGEERNRGNFPPRFSGRQFPNYSSELNVNALELEDSALYLCASSYRGNLGTEAFFGQGTRLTVV.

Worth noting for this clonotype: This clone may be a read error of a much larger clone one base away. This chain links TRBV20-1 with TRBJ1-5, with 8 bases that match TRBD1. Germline V gene sequence: CDR1 DFQATT, CDR2 SNEGSKA (reference sequence). CDR3 length equals 14 residues. The CDR3 reads CSALGQVSDQPQHF. CDR3 DNA: TGCAGTGCTTTGGGACAGGTTAGCGATCAGCCCCAGCATTTT.

To note about this clonotype: With a much larger clone just one base away, this may be a read error. The missing conserved phenylalanine or tryptophan at the end of this CDR3 makes a read error likely. The DNA is omitted, as the CDR3 cannot be located on it reliably, and the CDR3 follows TCRdb's listing. The rearrangement links TRBV21-1 to TRBJ2-7. TRBV21-1 is recorded as a pseudogene. The CDR3 contains 17 residues when both ends are counted. This CDR3 is CASSNQKKRLAPTKQYS.

A remark on this clonotype: A much larger clone lies one base from this, so it may be a read error. V usage is TRBV29-1 and J usage is TRBJ2-5, with D unresolved. The CDR3 is 13 residues long. CDR1 and CDR2 (germline): SQVTM, ANQGSEA. Trimming stripped 0 bases from V and 4 bases from J, with 9 bases between. CDR3 protein: CSVEESRRETQYF. The CDR3 DNA follows: TGCAGCGTTGAAGAGTCCAGACGAGAGACCCAGTACTTC.

This clonotype has a count of ten or more. The chain joins TRBV5-5 to TRBJ1-3; no clear D. Between the trimmed V and J ends, which lost 2 bases and 0 bases, there was a span of 12 bases. Germline assignment: CDR1 SGHKS and CDR2 YYEKEE (reference sequence). This CDR3 has 16 residues. The CDR3 here is CASSFLHGLSGNTIYF. The DNA for the CDR3 is TGTGCCAGCAGCTTCCTGCACGGCCTCTCTGGAAACACCATATATTTT.

About this clonotype itself: Given a much more abundant clone one base away, this may be a read error. This chain joins TRBV7-9 and TRBJ1-1; unclear D gene. Germline CDR1 is SEHNR and CDR2 is FQNEAQ (reference sequence). The CDR3 covers 13 residues. CDR3 protein: CASGFNPNTEAFF. CDR3 bases: TGTGCCAGCGGCTTTAACCCGAACACTGAAGCTTTCTTT. Using reference TRBV7-9 and TRBJ1-1 for the parts outside the CDR3, the full variable domain is DTGVSQNPRHKITKRGQNVTFRCDPISEHNRLYWYRQTLGQGPEFLTYFQNEAQLEKSRLLSDRFSAERPKGSFSTLEIQRTEQGDSAMYLCASGFNPNTEAFFGQGTRLTVV.

This chain joins TRBV15 and TRBJ2-1; tentative D call: TRBD2 (6 bases). In germline, CDR1 is LNHNV, CDR2 YYDKDF (reference sequence). V was clipped by 1 base and J by 9 bases, with 16 bases between them. The CDR3 sequence is 15 residues long. CDR3 amino acids: CATSRGRGRNSEQFF. The CDR3 DNA sequence: TGTGCCACCAGCAGAGGGAGGGGACGGAATAGTGAGCAGTTCTTC.

This clonotype was observed at least ten times. V and J are TRBV4-1 and TRBJ2-1; D remains unclear. The CDR3 length is 15 residues. V lost 1 base and J lost 3, with 10 bases in between. CDR1 MGHRA and CDR2 YSYEKL come from the germline V gene. CDR3: CASSQAIQDYNEQFF. The DNA for the CDR3 is TGCGCCAGCAGCCAAGCGATCCAGGACTACAATGAGCAGTTCTTC.

This clonotype has a count of ten or more. This chain connects TRBV6-2 or TRBV6-3 to TRBJ2-3; weak D call: TRBD1 (5 bases). Trimming took off 6 bases at V and 2 bases at J, with 9 bases between the two ends. Germline CDR1 reads MNHEY; CDR2 reads SVGEGT. CDR3 length: 13 amino acids. The CDR3 DNA reads TGTGCCAGCAGGCAGGGATCCACAGATACGCAGTATTTT. It codes for CASRQGSTDTQYF.

On this clonotype itself: A much bigger clone sits one base away, suggesting this may be a read error. The V and J genes are TRBV12-3 or TRBV12-4 and TRBJ1-2; possible D gene TRBD1, 5 bases. Deletions cut 11 bases from V and 4 bases from J, with 20 bases between. The CDR3 contains 14 residues. In DNA form, the CDR3 reads TGTGCCGGCACAAATGAGACAGAGTCCTATGGCTACACCTTC. Its translation: CAGTNETESYGYTF.

This clonotype has at least ten counts. This chain connects TRBV4-3 to TRBJ1-1; D remains ambiguous. This CDR3 spans 14 amino acids. The germline gives CDR1 LGHNA, CDR2 YSLEER. The germline V and J ends were trimmed by 4 bases and 8 bases, with 17 bases remaining between them. CDR3 sequence: CASSPRARVLEAFF. CDR3 nucleotides: TGCGCCAGCAGCCCCCGGGCTCGGGTCTTAGAAGCTTTCTTT.

In its sample, this clonotype was seen a few times. The chain carries TRBV25-1 and TRBJ2-7, with TRBD1 identical over 8 bases. The CDR3 loop spans 15 amino acids. The V segment lost 3 bases and the J segment 4 bases; nucleotides outside the gene matches: 8. Germline CDR1 MGHDK, CDR2 SYGVNS. CDR3 region: CASSDRGQGAYEQYF. The DNA of the CDR3 is TGTGCCAGCAGTGATCGGGGCCAGGGGGCGTACGAGCAGTACTTC.

The rearrangement joins TRBV4-1 to TRBJ2-2; no definite D call. Trimming cost V 6 bases and J 3 bases, with 8 bases left between them. Germline V gives CDR1 MGHRA, CDR2 YSYEKL. This CDR3 contains 13 residues. The CDR3 here is CASSNRYTGELFF. CDR3 coding DNA: TGCGCCAGCAGTAACCGGTACACCGGGGAGCTGTTTTTT.

Only a few counts were recorded for this clonotype. The chain uses TRBV6-2 or TRBV6-3 and TRBJ2-3; D may be TRBD2 (5 bases). The CDR3 covers 17 residues. Germline CDR1 and CDR2: MNHEY and SVGEGT. V lost 2 bases and J 2 bases, leaving 17 bases between the germline ends. The CDR3 is CASSYDASRGYTDTQYF. The CDR3 region has the DNA TGTGCCAGCAGTTACGACGCTAGTAGAGGGTACACAGATACGCAGTATTTT.